This T cell receptor (beta chain) was retrieved from a study of cytomegalovirus exposure and HLA in healthy donors. Researchers ran the PCR with 60 Vbeta and 13 Jbeta primers. Sequencing used immunoSEQ multiplex PCR; TCRdb keeps in-frame clones, though not all of them. Here the sample spans 90,000 to 130,000 clones, 70% being singletons. Remarks on this clone: Its antigen is not identified.

General study points: Reportedly, fewer N-insertions than the 666-donor mean appeared in an Asian-associated ancestry cluster in a later analysis.

The clonotype comes from a man aged 30-40 years in good health and CMV-seropositive. The specimen sequenced was PBMCs.

CDR3 DNA: TGCGCCAGCAGTGGACAGGTGAACACTGAAGCTTTCTTT. Protein product: CASSGQVNTEAFF. J is TRBJ1-1 and V is TRBV10-1; tentative D call: TRBD1 (6 bases). The CDR3 contains 13 residues. V gave up 4 bases and J gave up 0 bases, with 6 bases separating them. CDR1 and CDR2 (germline): WNHNN, SYGVQD (reference sequence).